Below are 2 T cell receptor beta chains sequenced from a single sample in a study of radiotherapy plus CTLA-4 blockade in lung cancer. TCRdb's copy holds only in-frame clones and misses some; the assay was immunoSEQ multiplex PCR. The sample includes around 65,000 clones, approximately 80% of them seen just once. The sample consisted of peripheral blood, taken from a patient treated with radiotherapy plus ipilimumab. All receptors derive from a human donor with non-small cell lung cancer who had a complete response to radiotherapy plus ipilimumab.

V and J are TRBV15 and TRBJ1-2; 12 bases agree with TRBD1. Per the germline V gene, CDR1 is LNHNV and CDR2 is YYDKDF (reference sequence). The CDR3 contains 13 residues. The junction had 5 bases not matched to a gene; V was cut back by 8 bases and J by 7 bases. In DNA, the CDR3 is TGTGCCACCGGGACAGGGGGCGGGTTTGGCTACACCTTC. Encoded protein: CATGTGGGFGYTF.

The gene calls are TRBV5-4 and TRBJ2-5; D may be TRBD1 or TRBD2 (5 bases each). The DNA end is a closer match to TRBJ2-7, so the J assignment may be wrong. Germline V lookup: CDR1 SGHNT, CDR2 YYREEE (reference sequence). This CDR3 has 15 amino acids. Written as DNA, the CDR3 is TGTGCCAGCAGCCCCGGGACCCAGAGCTCCTACGAGCAGTACTTC. As protein: CASSPGTQSSYEQYF.